This TCR beta chain was sequenced in a study of T cells after yellow fever vaccination. As concerns this clonotype: What it recognizes is unknown.

TCRdb called the 5' RACE reads again in MiXCR, with one record for every CDR3 protein. Among a few hundred thousand distinct CDR3 sequences listed, approximately 4.3% were seen once. Broader study findings: Detected again after the booster were most primary-vaccination clones, at 96% CD4 and 88% CD8. Peaking faster, on day 5 versus 15, the secondary response was nonetheless weaker. The bulk population could contribute abundant contaminating clonotypes to FACS-sorted repertoires.

The CDR3 length is 15 residues. Germline assignment: CDR1 KGHSH and CDR2 LQKENI. V shed 6 bases and J shed 4 bases, with 15 bases lying between them. The sample consisted of PBMCs, taken 15 days after the yellow fever booster vaccination. This sequence originates from a man aged 18-30 years who received the YFV17D yellow fever vaccine. The chain carries TRBV18 and TRBJ2-2; a weak D match, TRBD2 (6 bases). CDR3 bases: TGTGCCAGCTCTACCAGACTAGAAACCACCGGGGAGCTGTTTTTT. It encodes CASSTRLETTGELFF.